The 16 T cell receptor beta chains listed next were all sequenced from one sample in a study of shared clonotypes between healthy human individuals. Clones were sequenced by immunoSEQ multiplex PCR, and TCRdb holds only the in-frame ones, with some missing. The top ten clones hold approximately 0.13% of a sample with some 2,000,000 clones, more than 90% of them seen once. Material: naive CD4+ T cells sorted from blood. Described subset: CD45RA+ positively selected. The receptor set was obtained from a man aged 18 to 35 in good health.

J is TRBJ1-5 and V is TRBV7-9; no reliable D call. In germline, CDR1 is SEHNR, CDR2 FQNEAQ (reference sequence). Trimming left V 5 bases short and J 6 bases short, with 11 bases between. The length of the CDR3 is 13 residues. The CDR3 here is CASSASSFQPQHF. CDR3 DNA sequence: TGTGCCAGCAGCGCCTCTTCTTTTCAGCCCCAGCATTTT.

This chain uses TRBV10-3 with TRBJ1-2, with D possibly being TRBD1 (5 bases). Between the trimmed V and J ends, which lost 3 bases and 5 bases, there was a span of 19 bases. The CDR3 is 16 residues long. Per germline, CDR1 ENHRY and CDR2 SYGVKD. CDR3: CAISDRTGASEYGYTF. The DNA of the CDR3 is TGTGCCATCAGTGACCGTACCGGGGCCTCCGAGTATGGCTACACCTTC.

This clone was counted once. This chain links TRBV11-2 with TRBJ2-1; D may be TRBD1 or TRBD2 (5 bases each). In germline, CDR1 is SGHAT, CDR2 FQNNGV. V shed 6 bases and J shed 9 bases, with 18 bases lying between them. The CDR3 totals 14 residues. CDR3 sequence: CASRSPGQNSEQFF. The CDR3, as DNA: TGTGCCAGCAGATCACCGGGGCAGAACAGTGAGCAGTTCTTC.

This clone was seen once. Other DNA variants within this sample encode the same CDR3. This chain uses TRBV7-2 with TRBJ2-7; 10 positions agree with TRBD2. The CDR3 runs to 13 residues. V shed 9 bases, J shed 2 bases, and the junction held 4 bases outside the gene matches. CDR1 is SGHTA and CDR2 is FQGNSA in the germline V gene. CDR3 region: CASSLAGAYEQYF. The CDR3 DNA reads as TGTGCCAGTTCTCTAGCGGGGGCCTACGAGCAGTACTTC.

The chain combines TRBV28 with TRBJ1-4; D is unclear. Germline V gives CDR1 MDHEN, CDR2 SYDVKM. Trimming left V 1 base short and J 0 bases short, with 9 bases between. The CDR3 spans 16 residues. The CDR3 region is CASSLSYGATNEKLFF. CDR3 nucleotide sequence: TGTGCCAGCAGTTTATCGTACGGGGCAACTAATGAAAAACTGTTTTTT.

The chain has TRBV19 and TRBJ2-7; D assignment may be TRBD1 or TRBD2 (5 bases each). V shed 5 bases and J shed 1 base, with 9 bases lying between them. Germline assignment: CDR1 LNHDA and CDR2 SQIVND (reference sequence). This CDR3 has 13 amino acids. The CDR3: CASSLRGSYEQYF. The CDR3 DNA reads TGTGCCAGTAGTCTGAGGGGTTCCTACGAGCAGTACTTC.

As to this clone: This sample also contains other DNA sequences that code for the same CDR3. The V and J genes are TRBV6-1 and TRBJ2-3; D unclear. V was shortened by 3 bases and J by 3 bases, with 4 bases between the two germline ends. The CDR3 runs 12 residues. Germline CDR1 is MNHNS and CDR2 is SASEGT. The CDR3 is CASSDRTDTQYF. The CDR3 nucleotides are TGTGCCAGCAGTGATCGGACAGATACGCAGTATTTT.

The count of this clone is one. At one end the junction does not follow the germline gene, possibly because of a read error. The chain couples TRBV7-7 to TRBJ1-5; D is undetermined. Germline assignment: CDR1 SSHAT and CDR2 FNYEAQ (reference sequence). This CDR3 contains 14 residues. CDR3 protein: CASRYTARSEPQHF. For the CDR3, the DNA is TGTGCTAGCAGATATACAGCTCGCTCTGAGCCCCAGCATTTT.

V usage is TRBV6-6 and J usage is TRBJ1-3, with D perhaps matching TRBD1 (5 bases). V lost 2 bases to trimming and J lost 8 bases, with 16 bases between them. Germline CDR1 reads MNHNY; CDR2 reads SVGAGI (reference sequence). CDR3 length equals 15 residues. CDR3 sequence reads: CASSYHGSPGDTIYF. CDR3 sequence (DNA): TGTGCCAGCAGTTACCATGGGTCCCCGGGGGACACCATATATTTT.

The chain has TRBV19 and TRBJ2-3; D is uncertain. Germline V lookup: CDR1 LNHDA, CDR2 SQIVND (reference sequence). The CDR3 has 14 amino acids. Trimming removed 5 bases from V and 2 bases from J, with 11 bases in between. CDR3 residues: CASSLPEFTDTQYF. For the CDR3, the DNA is TGTGCCAGTAGTCTCCCTGAGTTCACAGATACGCAGTATTTT. The complete variable domain, with remaining parts taken from reference TRBV19 and TRBJ2-3, reads DGGITQSPKYLFRKEGQNVTLSCEQNLNHDAMYWYRQDPGQGLRLIYYSQIVNDFQKGDIAEGYSVSREKKESFPLTVTSAQKNPTAFYLCASSLPEFTDTQYFGPGTRLTVL.

The chain recombines TRBV30 with TRBJ2-7; 10 bases map to TRBD2. Germline V gene lookup returns CDR1 GTSNPN and CDR2 SVGIG (reference sequence). Trimming at V came to 5 bases and at J to 4 bases, leaving 5 bases not matched to a gene. CDR3 length equals 13 residues. The CDR3 DNA reads as TGTGCCTGGCGTTCTAGCGGGAGTTACGAGCAGTACTTC. This sequence encodes CAWRSSGSYEQYF.

This sequence joins TRBV29-1 and TRBJ1-2; D perhaps matches TRBD1 (6 bases). The CDR3 sequence is 15 residues long. The germline V and J ends were trimmed by 6 bases and 2 bases, with 19 bases remaining between them. Germline V gene data show CDR1 as SQVTM and CDR2 as ANQGSEA. CDR3 loop: CSVAFGQRINYGYTF. For the CDR3, the DNA is TGCAGCGTAGCTTTTGGACAGCGGATAAACTATGGCTACACCTTC.

V gene TRBV2 combines with J gene TRBJ2-7, with D unresolved. V was pared by 6 bases and J by 1 base, with 10 bases between. From germline, CDR1 is SNHLY and CDR2 FYNNEI. The CDR3 spans 13 residues. Written as DNA, the CDR3 is TGTGCCAGCAGCTTTGGGGTTTCCTACGAGCAGTACTTC. It codes for CASSFGVSYEQYF.

The chain couples TRBV18 to TRBJ2-7; D is uncertain. With 3 bases removed from V and 3 bases from J, the gap between germline ends came to 9 bases. The CDR3 contains 13 residues. Per germline, CDR1 KGHSH and CDR2 LQKENI. CDR3: CASSPSADYEQYF. CDR3 nucleotides: TGTGCCAGCTCACCGTCCGCAGACTACGAGCAGTACTTC. Variable domain in full (rest from reference TRBV18 and TRBJ2-7): NAGVMQNPRHLVRRRGQEARLRCSPMKGHSHVYWYRQLPEEGLKFMVYLQKENIIDESGMPKERFSAEFPKEGPSILRIQQVVRGDSAAYFCASSPSADYEQYFGPGTRLTVT.

CDR3 DNA: TGCGCCAGCAGCCCGGGACTAGCGGACGATGAGCAGTACTTC. Amino acids: CASSPGLADDEQYF. V and J are TRBV5-1 and TRBJ2-7, with 11 bases identical to TRBD2. Germline V gives CDR1 SGHRS, CDR2 YFSETQ. The CDR3 runs to 14 residues. V lost 4 bases, J lost 7 bases, and 7 bases stayed unmatched.

This clone showed up just once. Other DNA sequences in this sample translate to the same CDR3. In DNA form, the CDR3 reads TGCGCCAGCTCTAGCGGGGGGGCAGGAGAGACCCAGTACTTC. Amino acid sequence: CASSSGGAGETQYF. This chain uses TRBV5-1 with TRBJ2-5; the match to TRBD2 covers 12 bases. This CDR3 comprises 14 residues. CDR1 is SGHRS, CDR2 YFSETQ, per germline. V was clipped by 7 bases and J by 4 bases; unmatched bases: 5.